The 11 T cell receptor beta chains below were found in one sample sequenced in a study of T cell responses to AZD1222 COVID-19 vaccine. Generated by immunoSEQ multiplex PCR, the TCRdb table keeps only in-frame clones and is missing some. The sample lists 75,000 to 100,000 clones; about 86% were seen once. The specimen was peripheral blood, collected on day 0 of AZD1222 vaccination. Source of these receptors: an adult in good health.

V is TRBV9 and J is TRBJ2-1; 8 bases match TRBD1. Germline CDR1 reads SGDLS; CDR2 reads YYNGEE. Unmatched junction bases numbered 17, after V lost 3 bases and J lost 9 bases. The CDR3 is 17 residues long. The CDR3 DNA reads as TGTGCCAGCAGCGCCGGACAGGGTCGATCCATTGTTGGTGAGCAGTTCTTC. Its protein is CASSAGQGRSIVGEQFF.

This clone was counted at least ten times. The chain has TRBV2 and TRBJ2-7; possibly TRBD1 for D (5 bases). The germline V gene encodes CDR1 SNHLY and CDR2 FYNNEI. Trimming removed 6 bases at V and 6 bases at J, with 15 bases between. The CDR3 contains 13 residues. The CDR3 DNA sequence: TGTGCCAGCAGCCGGACAACCCGTGGCGAGCAGTACTTC. Encoded protein: CASSRTTRGEQYF. Using reference TRBV2 and TRBJ2-7 for the parts outside the CDR3, the full variable domain is EPEVTQTPSHQVTQMGQEVILRCVPISNHLYFYWYRQILGQKVEFLVSFYNNEISEKSEIFDDQFSVERPDGSNFTLKIRSTKLEDSAMYFCASSRTTRGEQYFGPGTRLTVT.

This clone was observed a single time. This chain joins TRBV4-2 and TRBJ1-4; 7 nucleotides match TRBD1. The CDR3 has 15 amino acids. Germline-derived CDR1 and CDR2 are LGHNA and YNFKEQ. Losses at the gene ends were 2 bases for V and 5 bases for J; bases not matched to a gene: 5. The CDR3 here is CASSQSGTENEKLFF. CDR3 nucleotide sequence: TGTGCCAGCAGCCAATCCGGGACAGAGAATGAAAAACTGTTTTTT.

J is TRBJ2-7 and V is TRBV2; maybe TRBD2 (6 bases). Trimming pared 8 bases from V and 3 bases from J, leaving 11 bases between. CDR3 length: 12 amino acids. The germline gives CDR1 SNHLY, CDR2 FYNNEI. The CDR3, as DNA: TGTGCCAGCGAACTAGCTAACTACGAGCAGTACTTC. This encodes CASELANYEQYF.

This clone was seen just once. The gene calls are TRBV6-1 and TRBJ2-2; 9 nucleotides line up with TRBD2. V was pared by 2 bases and J by 6 bases, with 7 bases of the junction left unmatched. The CDR3 extends over 16 amino acids. The germline V gene has CDR1 MNHNS and CDR2 SASEGT. CDR3 in amino acids: CASSEMQRGAAGELFF. CDR3 bases: TGTGCCAGCAGTGAAATGCAGCGGGGGGCTGCCGGGGAGCTGTTTTTT.

V gene TRBV29-1 combines with J gene TRBJ2-2; D is perhaps TRBD2 (5 bases). CDR3 size: 13 residues. Looked up from germline, CDR1 is SQVTM and CDR2 is ANQGSEA. V shed 7 bases and J shed 3 bases, with 12 bases lying between them. The CDR3 loop is CSAGNQYTGELFF. The CDR3, as DNA: TGCAGCGCCGGGAACCAGTACACCGGGGAGCTGTTTTTT.

As concerns this clone: At one end the junction does not follow the germline gene, possibly because of a read error. The rearrangement uses TRBV6-2 or TRBV6-3 and TRBJ1-1; D is unclear. CDR3 size: 13 residues. Germline CDR1 MNHEY, CDR2 SVGEGT. The CDR3 bases are TGTGCCAGCAGCTACTCCCCCGTGGGTGAAGCTTTCTTT. This translates into CASSYSPVGEAFF.

The chain joins TRBV24-1 to TRBJ2-3, with D perhaps matching TRBD1 or TRBD2 (5 bases each). This CDR3 spans 16 amino acids. CDR1 is KGHDR, CDR2 SFDVKD, per germline. V lost 3 bases to trimming and J lost 6 bases, with 18 bases between them. CDR3 sequence: CATSDPQGTSRDTQYF. The CDR3 nucleotides are TGTGCCACCAGTGATCCCCAAGGGACCTCGAGGGATACGCAGTATTTT.

This sequence joins TRBV12-3 or TRBV12-4 and TRBJ1-2, with TRBD1 matching 7 bases. J gave up 1 base and V 5 bases, and 1 base lay outside the gene matches. The CDR3 has 13 amino acids. The CDR3 DNA sequence: TGTGCCAGCAGTGGGGACAGTAACTATGGCTACACCTTC. Protein product: CASSGDSNYGYTF.

The gene calls are TRBV5-7 and TRBJ1-4; 8 bases fit TRBD1. TRBV5-7 is treated as an ORF (open reading frame) with a function not yet certain. V shed 1 base and J 7 bases; nucleotides not matched to a gene: 12. The CDR3 has 17 residues. The CDR3 protein is CASSLIRTGSISEKLFF. CDR3 nucleotides: TGTGCCAGCAGCTTGATCAGGACAGGGAGTATTAGTGAAAAACTGTTTTTT.

The chain combines TRBV14 with TRBJ2-3; D might be TRBD1 (6 bases). This CDR3 is 18 amino acids long. Trimming stripped 0 bases from V and 0 bases from J, with 16 bases between. CDR1 and CDR2 from the germline V gene are SGHDN and FVKESK. The CDR3 coding sequence is TGTGCCAGCAGCCAAGAGTGGGGGACATCTTTAAGCACAGATACGCAGTATTTT. Its translation: CASSQEWGTSLSTDTQYF. Full variable domain (rest looked up from reference TRBV14 and TRBJ2-3): EAGVTQFPSHSVIEKGQTVTLRCDPISGHDNLYWYRRVMGKEIKFLLHFVKESKQDESGMPNNRFLAERTGGTYSTLKVQPAELEDSGVYFCASSQEWGTSLSTDTQYFGPGTRLTVL.